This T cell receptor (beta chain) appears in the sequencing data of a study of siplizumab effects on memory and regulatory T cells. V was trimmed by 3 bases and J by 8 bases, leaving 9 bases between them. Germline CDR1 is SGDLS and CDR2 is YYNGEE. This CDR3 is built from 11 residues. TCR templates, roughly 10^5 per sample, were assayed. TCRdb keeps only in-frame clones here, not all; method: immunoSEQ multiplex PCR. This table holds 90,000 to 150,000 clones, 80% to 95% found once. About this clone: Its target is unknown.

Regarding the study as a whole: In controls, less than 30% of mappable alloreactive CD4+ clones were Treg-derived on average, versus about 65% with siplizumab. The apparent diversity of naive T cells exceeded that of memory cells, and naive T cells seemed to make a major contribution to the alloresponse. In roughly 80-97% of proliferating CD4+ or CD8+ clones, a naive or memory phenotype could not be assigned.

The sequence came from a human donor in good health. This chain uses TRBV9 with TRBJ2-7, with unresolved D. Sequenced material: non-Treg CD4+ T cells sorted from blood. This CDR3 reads CASSAGFKQYF. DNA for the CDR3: TGTGCCAGCAGCGCTGGTTTTAAGCAGTACTTC.